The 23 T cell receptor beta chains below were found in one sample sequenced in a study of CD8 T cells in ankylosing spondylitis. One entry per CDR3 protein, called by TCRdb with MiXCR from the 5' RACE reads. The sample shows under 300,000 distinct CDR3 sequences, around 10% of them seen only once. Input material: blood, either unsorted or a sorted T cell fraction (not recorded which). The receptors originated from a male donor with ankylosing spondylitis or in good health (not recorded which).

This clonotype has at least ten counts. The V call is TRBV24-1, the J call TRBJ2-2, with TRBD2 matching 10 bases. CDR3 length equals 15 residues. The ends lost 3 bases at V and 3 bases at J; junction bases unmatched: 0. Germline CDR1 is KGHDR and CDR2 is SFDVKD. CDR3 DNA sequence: TGTGCCACCAGTGATCTAGCGGGAGACACCGGGGAGCTGTTTTTT. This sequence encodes CATSDLAGDTGELFF.

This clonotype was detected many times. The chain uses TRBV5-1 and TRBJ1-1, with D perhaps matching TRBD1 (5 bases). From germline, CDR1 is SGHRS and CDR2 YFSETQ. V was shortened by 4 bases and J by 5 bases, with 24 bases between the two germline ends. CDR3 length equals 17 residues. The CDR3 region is CASSQKMDRGGWTEAFF. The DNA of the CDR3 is TGCGCCAGCAGCCAAAAAATGGACCGCGGGGGGTGGACTGAAGCTTTCTTT.

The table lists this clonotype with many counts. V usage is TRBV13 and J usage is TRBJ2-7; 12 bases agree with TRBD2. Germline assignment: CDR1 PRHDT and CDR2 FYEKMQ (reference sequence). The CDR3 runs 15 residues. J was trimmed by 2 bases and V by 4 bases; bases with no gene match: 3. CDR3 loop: CASSSRLAGAYEQYF. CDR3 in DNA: TGTGCCAGCAGCTCAAGACTAGCGGGGGCCTACGAGCAGTACTTC. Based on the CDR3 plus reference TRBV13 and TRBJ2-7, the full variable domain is AAGVIQSPRHLIKEKRETATLKCYPIPRHDTVYWYQQGPGQDPQFLISFYEKMQSDKGSIPDRFSAQQFSDYHSELNMSSLELGDSALYFCASSSRLAGAYEQYFGPGTRLTVT.

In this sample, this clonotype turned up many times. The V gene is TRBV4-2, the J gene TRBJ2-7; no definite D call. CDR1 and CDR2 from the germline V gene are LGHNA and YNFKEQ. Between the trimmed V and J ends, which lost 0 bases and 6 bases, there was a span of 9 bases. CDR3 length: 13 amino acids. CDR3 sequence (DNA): TGTGCCAGCAGCCAAGATCCTTGGGTCGAGCAGTACTTC. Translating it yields CASSQDPWVEQYF.

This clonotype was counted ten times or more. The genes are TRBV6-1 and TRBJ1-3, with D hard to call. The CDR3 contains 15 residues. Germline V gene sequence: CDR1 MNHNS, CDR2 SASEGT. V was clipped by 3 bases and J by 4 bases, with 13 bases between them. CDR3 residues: CASSESFRIGNTIYF. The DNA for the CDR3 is TGTGCCAGCAGTGAGTCTTTTAGAATCGGAAACACCATATATTTT.

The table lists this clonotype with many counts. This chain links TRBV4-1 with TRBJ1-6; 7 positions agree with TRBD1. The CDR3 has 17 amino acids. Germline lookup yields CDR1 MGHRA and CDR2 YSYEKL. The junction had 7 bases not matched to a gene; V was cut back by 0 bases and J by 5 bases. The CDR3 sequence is CASSQESYRGDNSPLHF. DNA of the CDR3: TGCGCCAGCAGCCAAGAATCCTACAGGGGCGATAATTCACCCCTCCACTTT.

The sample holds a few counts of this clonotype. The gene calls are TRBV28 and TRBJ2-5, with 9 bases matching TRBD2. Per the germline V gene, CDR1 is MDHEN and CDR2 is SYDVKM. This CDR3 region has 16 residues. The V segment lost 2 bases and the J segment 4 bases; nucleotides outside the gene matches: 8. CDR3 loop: CASSLIELAGRETQYF. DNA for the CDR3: TGTGCCAGCAGTTTAATTGAACTAGCGGGTAGAGAGACCCAGTACTTC.

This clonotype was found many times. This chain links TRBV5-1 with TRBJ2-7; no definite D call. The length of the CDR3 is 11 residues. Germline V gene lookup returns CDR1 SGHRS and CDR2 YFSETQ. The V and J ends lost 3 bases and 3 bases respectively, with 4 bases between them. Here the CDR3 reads CASSWGYEQYF. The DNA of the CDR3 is TGCGCCAGCAGCTGGGGCTACGAGCAGTACTTC. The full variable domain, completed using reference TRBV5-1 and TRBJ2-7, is KAGVTQTPRYLIKTRGQQVTLSCSPISGHRSVSWYQQTPGQGLQFLFEYFSETQRNKGNFPGRFSGRQFSNSRSEMNVSTLELGDSALYLCASSWGYEQYFGPGTRLTVT.

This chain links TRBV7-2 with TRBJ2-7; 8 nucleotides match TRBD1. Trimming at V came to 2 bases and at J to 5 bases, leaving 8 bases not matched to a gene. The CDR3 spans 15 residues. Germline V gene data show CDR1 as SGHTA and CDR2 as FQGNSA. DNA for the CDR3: TGTGCCAGCAGCTTATTGGACAGGGAAACGGACGAGCAGTACTTC. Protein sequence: CASSLLDRETDEQYF.

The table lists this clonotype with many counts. This CDR3 is CSARDGFRVYGYTF. CDR3 DNA sequence: TGCAGTGCTAGAGATGGGTTCAGGGTCTATGGCTACACCTTC. The gene calls are TRBV20-1 and TRBJ1-2, with a tentative D call TRBD1 (5 bases). V was pared by 0 bases and J by 4 bases, with 12 bases between. Germline values: CDR1 DFQATT, CDR2 SNEGSKA (reference sequence). The CDR3 has 14 residues.

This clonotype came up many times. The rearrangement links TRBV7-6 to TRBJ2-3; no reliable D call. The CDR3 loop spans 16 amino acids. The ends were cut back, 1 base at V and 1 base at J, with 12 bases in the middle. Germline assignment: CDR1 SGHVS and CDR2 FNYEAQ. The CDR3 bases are TGTGCCAGCAGCTTAGGCTTTAGTTGGGGCACAGATACGCAGTATTTT. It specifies CASSLGFSWGTDTQYF. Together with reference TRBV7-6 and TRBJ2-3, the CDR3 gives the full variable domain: GAGVSQSPRYKVTKRGQDVALRCDPISGHVSLYWYRQALGQGPEFLTYFNYEAQQDKSGLPNDRFSAERPEGSISTLTIQRTEQRDSAMYRCASSLGFSWGTDTQYFGPGTRLTVL.

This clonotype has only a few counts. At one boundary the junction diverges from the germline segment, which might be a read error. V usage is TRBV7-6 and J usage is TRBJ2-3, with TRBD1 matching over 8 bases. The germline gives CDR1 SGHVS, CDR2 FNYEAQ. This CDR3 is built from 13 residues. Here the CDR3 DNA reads TGTGTCAGCAGCAGGGGGCTGGCAGATACGCAGTATTTT. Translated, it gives CVSSRGLADTQYF.

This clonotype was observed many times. The CDR3 coding sequence is TGCGCCAGCAAGCTAGCGGGGAACACCGGGGAGCTGTTTTTT. This gives the protein CASKLAGNTGELFF. V is TRBV4-1 and J is TRBJ2-2, with 8 bases matching TRBD2. CDR1 is MGHRA, CDR2 YSYEKL, per germline. CDR3 size: 14 residues. V trimming: 7 bases; J trimming: 1 base; junction bases outside the gene matches: 2.

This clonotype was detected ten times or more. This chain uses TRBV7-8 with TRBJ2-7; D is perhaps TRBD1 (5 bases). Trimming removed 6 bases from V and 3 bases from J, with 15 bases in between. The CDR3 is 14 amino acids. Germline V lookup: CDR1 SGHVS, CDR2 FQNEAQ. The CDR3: CASRSRVGDYEQYF. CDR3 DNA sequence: TGTGCCAGCAGATCGCGAGTAGGGGACTACGAGCAGTACTTC.

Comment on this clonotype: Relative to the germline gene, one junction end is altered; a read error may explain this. The CDR3 is CASSLATIAYSGANALTF. The CDR3 region has the DNA TGTGCCAGCAGCTTAGCCACGATAGCGTACTCTGGGGCCAACGCCCTGACTTTC. The chain uses TRBV7-2 and TRBJ2-6; the D gene could be TRBD1 or TRBD2 (5 bases each). There are 18 residues in the CDR3. CDR1 and CDR2 from the germline V gene are SGHTA and FQGNSA.

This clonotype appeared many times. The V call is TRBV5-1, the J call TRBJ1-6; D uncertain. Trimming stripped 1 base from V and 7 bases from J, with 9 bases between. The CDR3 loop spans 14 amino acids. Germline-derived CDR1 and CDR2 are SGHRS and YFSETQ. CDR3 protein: CASSLSTANSPLHF. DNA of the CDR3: TGCGCCAGCAGCTTGTCCACTGCCAATTCACCCCTCCACTTT. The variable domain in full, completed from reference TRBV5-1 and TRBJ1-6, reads KAGVTQTPRYLIKTRGQQVTLSCSPISGHRSVSWYQQTPGQGLQFLFEYFSETQRNKGNFPGRFSGRQFSNSRSEMNVSTLELGDSALYLCASSLSTANSPLHFGNGTRLTVT.

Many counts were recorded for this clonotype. The CDR3 sequence is CSATDRVGDEQYF. The CDR3 DNA follows: TGCAGTGCAACCGACAGGGTTGGTGACGAGCAGTACTTC. The chain uses TRBV20-1 and TRBJ2-7, with 7 bases lining up with TRBD1. CDR1 is DFQATT and CDR2 is SNEGSKA in the germline V gene (reference sequence). This CDR3 spans 13 amino acids. J lost 5 bases, V lost 6 bases, and 10 bases had no gene match.

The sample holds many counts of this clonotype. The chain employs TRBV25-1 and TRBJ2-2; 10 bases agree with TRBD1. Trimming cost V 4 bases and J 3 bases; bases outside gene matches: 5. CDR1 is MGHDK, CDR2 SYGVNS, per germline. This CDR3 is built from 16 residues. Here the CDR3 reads CASSGRQGADTGELFF. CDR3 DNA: TGTGCCAGCAGTGGAAGACAGGGGGCGGACACCGGGGAGCTGTTTTTT.

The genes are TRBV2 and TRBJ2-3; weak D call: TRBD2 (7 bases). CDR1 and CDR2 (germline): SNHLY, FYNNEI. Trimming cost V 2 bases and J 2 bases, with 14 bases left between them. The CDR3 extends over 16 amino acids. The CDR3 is CASSEFAGGPTDTQYF. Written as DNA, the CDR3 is TGTGCCAGCAGTGAATTCGCCGGGGGGCCCACAGATACGCAGTATTTT.

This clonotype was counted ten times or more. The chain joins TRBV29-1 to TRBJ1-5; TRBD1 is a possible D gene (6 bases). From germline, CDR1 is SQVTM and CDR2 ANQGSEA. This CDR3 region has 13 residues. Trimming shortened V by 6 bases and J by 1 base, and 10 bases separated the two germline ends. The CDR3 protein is CSVTDRSNQPQHF. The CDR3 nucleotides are TGCAGCGTGACGGACAGAAGCAATCAGCCCCAGCATTTT.

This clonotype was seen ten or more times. CDR3 coding DNA: TGTGCCAGCAGCTCACTCGGGACAGGTGACCCCCCTAGCGGCTACACCTTC. Amino acids: CASSSLGTGDPPSGYTF. V usage is TRBV4-2 and J usage is TRBJ1-2, with 8 bases matching TRBD1. CDR3 length equals 17 residues. Trimming took 5 bases from V and 8 from J; bases not matched to a gene: 19. Germline loops: CDR1 LGHNA, CDR2 YNFKEQ.

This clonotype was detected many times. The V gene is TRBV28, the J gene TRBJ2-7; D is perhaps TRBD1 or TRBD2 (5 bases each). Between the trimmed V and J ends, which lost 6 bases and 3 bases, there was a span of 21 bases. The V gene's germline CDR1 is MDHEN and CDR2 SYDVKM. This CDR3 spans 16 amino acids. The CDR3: CASRGVGAALIYEQYF. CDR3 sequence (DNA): TGTGCCAGCAGGGGGGTCGGAGCGGCGCTGATCTACGAGCAGTACTTC. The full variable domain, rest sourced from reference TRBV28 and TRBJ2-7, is DVKVTQSSRYLVKRTGEKVFLECVQDMDHENMFWYRQDPGLGLRLIYFSYDVKMKEKGDIPEGYSVSREKKERFSLILESASTNQTSMYLCASRGVGAALIYEQYFGPGTRLTVT.

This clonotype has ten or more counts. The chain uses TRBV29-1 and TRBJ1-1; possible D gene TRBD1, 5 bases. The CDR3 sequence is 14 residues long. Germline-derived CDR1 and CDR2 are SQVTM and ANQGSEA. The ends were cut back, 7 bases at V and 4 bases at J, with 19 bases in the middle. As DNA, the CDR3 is TGCAGCGGGCGGGGCGGGGGGAAACCCACTGAAGCTTTCTTT. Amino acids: CSGRGGGKPTEAFF. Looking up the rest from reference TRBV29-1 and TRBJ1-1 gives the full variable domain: SAVISQKPSRDICQRGTSLTIQCQVDSQVTMMFWYRQQPGQSLTLIATANQGSEATYESGFVIDKFPISRPNLTFSTLTVSNMSPEDSSIYLCSGRGGGKPTEAFFGQGTRLTVV.